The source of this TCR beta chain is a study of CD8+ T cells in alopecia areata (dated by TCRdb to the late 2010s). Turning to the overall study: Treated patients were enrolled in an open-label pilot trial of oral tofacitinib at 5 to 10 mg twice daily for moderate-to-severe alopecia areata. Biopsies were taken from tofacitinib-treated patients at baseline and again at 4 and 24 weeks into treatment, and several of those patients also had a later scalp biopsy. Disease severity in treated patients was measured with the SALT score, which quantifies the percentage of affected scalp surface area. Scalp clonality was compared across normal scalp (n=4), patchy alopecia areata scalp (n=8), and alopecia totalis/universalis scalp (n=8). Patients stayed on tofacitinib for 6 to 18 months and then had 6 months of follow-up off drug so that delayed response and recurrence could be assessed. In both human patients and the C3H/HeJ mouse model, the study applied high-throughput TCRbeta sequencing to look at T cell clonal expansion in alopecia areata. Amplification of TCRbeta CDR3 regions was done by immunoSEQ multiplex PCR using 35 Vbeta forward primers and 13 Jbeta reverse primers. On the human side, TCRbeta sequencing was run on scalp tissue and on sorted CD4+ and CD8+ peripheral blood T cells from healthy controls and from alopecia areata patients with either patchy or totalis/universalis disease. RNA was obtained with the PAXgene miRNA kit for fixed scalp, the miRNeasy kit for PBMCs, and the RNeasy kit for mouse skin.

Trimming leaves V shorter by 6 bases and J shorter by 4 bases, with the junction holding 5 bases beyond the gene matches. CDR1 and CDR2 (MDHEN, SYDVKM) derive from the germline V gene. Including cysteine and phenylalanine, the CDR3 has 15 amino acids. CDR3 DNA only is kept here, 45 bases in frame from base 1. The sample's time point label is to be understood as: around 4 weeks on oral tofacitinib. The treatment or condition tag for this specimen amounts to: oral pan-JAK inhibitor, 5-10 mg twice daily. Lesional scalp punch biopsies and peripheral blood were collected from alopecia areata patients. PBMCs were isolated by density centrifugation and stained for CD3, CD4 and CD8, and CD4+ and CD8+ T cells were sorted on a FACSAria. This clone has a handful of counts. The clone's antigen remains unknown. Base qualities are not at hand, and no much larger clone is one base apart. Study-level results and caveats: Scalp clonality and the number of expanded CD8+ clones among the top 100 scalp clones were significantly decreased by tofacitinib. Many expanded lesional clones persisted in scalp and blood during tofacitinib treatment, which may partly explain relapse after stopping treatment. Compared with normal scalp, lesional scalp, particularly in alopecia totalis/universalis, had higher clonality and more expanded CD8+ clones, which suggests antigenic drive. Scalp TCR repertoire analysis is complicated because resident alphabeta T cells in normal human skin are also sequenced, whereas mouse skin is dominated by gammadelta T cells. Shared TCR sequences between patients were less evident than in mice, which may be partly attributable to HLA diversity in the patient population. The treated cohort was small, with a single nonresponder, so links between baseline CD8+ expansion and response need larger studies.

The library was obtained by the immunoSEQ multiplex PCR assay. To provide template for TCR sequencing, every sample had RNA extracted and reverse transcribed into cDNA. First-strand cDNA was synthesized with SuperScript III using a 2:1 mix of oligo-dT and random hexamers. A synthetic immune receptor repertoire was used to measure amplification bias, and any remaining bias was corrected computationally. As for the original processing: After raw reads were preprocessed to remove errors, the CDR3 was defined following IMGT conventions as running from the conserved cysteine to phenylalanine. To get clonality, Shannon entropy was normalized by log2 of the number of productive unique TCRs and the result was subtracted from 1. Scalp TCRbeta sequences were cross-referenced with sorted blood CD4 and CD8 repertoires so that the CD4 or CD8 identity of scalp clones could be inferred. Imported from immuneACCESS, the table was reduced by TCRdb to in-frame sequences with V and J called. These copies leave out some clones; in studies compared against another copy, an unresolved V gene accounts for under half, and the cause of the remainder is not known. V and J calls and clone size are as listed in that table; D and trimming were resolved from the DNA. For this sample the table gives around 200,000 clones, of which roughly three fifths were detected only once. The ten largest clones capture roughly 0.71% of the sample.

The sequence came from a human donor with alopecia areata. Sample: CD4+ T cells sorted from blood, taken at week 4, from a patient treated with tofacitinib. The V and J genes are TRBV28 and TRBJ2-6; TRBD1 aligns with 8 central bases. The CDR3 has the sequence CASSPTGAGANVLTF. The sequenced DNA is TGTGCCAGCAGCCCGACAGGGGCCGGGGCCAACGTCCTGACTTTC.